This T cell receptor (beta chain) was observed in a study of tissue T cells after allogeneic stem cell transplantation. Profiled with immunoSEQ multiplex PCR; TCRdb holds only in-frame clones, not every one. The data show about 4,600 clones, 49% seen once. Time point defined: mouse harvest day 14 after allogeneic transplant. Tail vein injection delivered 10^7 T-cell-depleted bone marrow cells and 10^6 splenic CD5+ T cells. A word on this clone: Germline and genes here are mouse. The sequenced fragment ends 1 residue before the CDR3 boundary, so the rest is inferred from the germline J gene.

V gave up 6 bases and J gave up 0 bases; unmatched junction bases: 4. The CDR3 covers 15 residues. Germline loops: CDR1 KGHPV, CDR2 FQNQEV (reference sequence). The chain recombines TRBV26 with TRBJ1-1; 10 nucleotides agree with TRBD1. This receptor was obtained from a female BALB/c mouse given C57BL/6 T cells with graft-versus-host disease after an allogeneic hematopoietic cell transplant. Sequenced input: lymph node tissue. The covered CDR3 bases are TGTGCCAGCAGCTGGACAGGGGGGCCAAACACAGAAGTCTTC. Translation: CASSWTGGPNTEVF. The CDR3 in full is CASSWTGGPNTEVFF. The full variable domain, its missing parts supplied by reference TRBV26 and TRBJ1-1, is NSKVIQTPRYLVKGQGQKAKMRCIPEKGHPVVFWYQQNKNNEFKFLINFQNQEVLQQIDMTEKRFSAECPSNSPCSLEIQSSEAGDSALYLCASSWTGGPNTEVFFGKGTRLTVV.